This TCR beta chain was recorded in a study of blood T cell repertoires in COVID-19. Study background: Italy, Spain and the United States were the sources of the convalescent and acute COVID-19 samples. In each case, the material was cDNA or gDNA derived from T cells, B-cell-depleted T cells, or PBMCs.

Study processing details: Nucleated cell counts were estimated from reference gene primer amplification. The repertoire was sequenced with immunoSEQ multiplex PCR; TCRdb's copy has only in-frame clones and lacks some. V, J and clone size were drawn from that table, and D and trimming were deduced from the DNA. Among some 150,000 clones, roughly 88% were seen once, and the ten largest hold 7.2%. CDR1 is LNHDA, CDR2 SQIVND, per germline (reference sequence). Trimming shortened V by 5 bases and J by 7 bases, and 14 bases separated the two germline ends. This CDR3 contains 14 residues. The receptor's source is a woman in her forties or fifties in a cohort sampled during active or convalescent COVID-19. Sequencing was carried out using peripheral blood. The chain employs TRBV19 and TRBJ2-2; maybe TRBD1 (6 bases). The CDR3 DNA follows: TGTGCCAGTAGTTGGGGAACAGGGAACGGGGAGCTGTTTTTT. Its translation is CASSWGTGNGELFF.